This is a list of T cell receptor beta chains from one sample in a study of immune reconstitution after stem cell transplant in scleroderma. TCRdb passed the RT-PCR reads through MiXCR, listing each CDR3 protein once. This sample has roughly 5,000 distinct CDR3 sequences, with less than 8.5% found just once. This specimen was taken before or after autologous hematopoietic stem cell transplantation (not recorded which). All receptors come from a male donor with systemic sclerosis. Each CDR3 is given with its conserved first and last residue. A D gene is named only where the DNA matches it firmly. Clone size is stated in some rows and not others, as once, few, many or a class when expanded.

CDR3nt,CDR3aa,j_gene,v_gene,d_gene,abundance
TGTGCCAGCAGTTTAGGGAGCGGGAGGGGCTCCTACGAGCAGTACTTC,CASSLGSGRGSYEQYF,TRBJ2-7,TRBV12-3/TRBV12-4,TRBD2,.
TGCAGTGGTGGCGGGGGCGGCAGGGGTTATACGCAGTATTTT,CSGGGGGRGYTQYF,TRBJ2-3,TRBV20-1,.,.
TGCAGTGCTGATTCCGGTTTTGGCTACACCTTC,CSADSGFGYTF,TRBJ1-2,TRBV20-1,.,medium-sized
TGTGCCAGCAGTTTAAGGGAGCGGGGGGCCTCCTACAATGAGCAGTTCTTC,CASSLRERGASYNEQFF,TRBJ2-1,TRBV12-3/TRBV12-4,TRBD2,.
TGTGCCATCAGTGAGTCCGGGGAGAAAGCCAACGTCCTGACTTTC,CAISESGEKANVLTF,TRBJ2-6,TRBV10-3,.,medium-sized
TGTGCCAGCAGTTTTATAGCGGGGTCATACAGTGAGCAGTTCTTC,CASSFIAGSYSEQFF,TRBJ2-1,TRBV28,TRBD2,.
TGTGCCAGCAGCCAAGTTTGGAAGGGGGAAAAACTGTTTTTT,CASSQVWKGEKLFF,TRBJ1-4,TRBV3-1,.,.
TGTGCCAGCAGCTTAGCCGGCAGGGCCTCACCCCTCCACTTT,CASSLAGRASPLHF,TRBJ1-6,TRBV7-8,.,.
TGTGCCAGCAGCCGGATTAGACAGGGACTCTTCACAGATACGCAGTATTTT,CASSRIRQGLFTDTQYF,TRBJ2-3,TRBV6-2/TRBV6-3,.,medium-sized
TGCAGTGCTCTTAGCGGGGGGGTTGGAGAGACCCAGTACTTC,CSALSGGVGETQYF,TRBJ2-5,TRBV20-1,TRBD2,.
TGCAGTGCTAGAGATAGGACTAGCGCCCAAGAGACCCAGTACTTC,CSARDRTSAQETQYF,TRBJ2-5,TRBV20-1,TRBD2,few
TGTGCCAGCACAACGGGACAGGGTGGGGAGCAGTACTTC,CASTTGQGGEQYF,TRBJ2-7,TRBV12-3/TRBV12-4,TRBD1,.
TGTGCCAGCAGTTTGTTCGGGACTAGCGGGGCCGACCTTAGCTCCTACAATGGGCAGTTCTTC,CASSLFGTSGADLSSYNGQFF,TRBJ2-1,TRBV28,TRBD2,.
TGTGCCAGCAGAGGCGTTGAGCAGTTCTTC,CASRGVEQFF,TRBJ2-1,TRBV5-5,.,few
TGCGCCAGCAGCTTGAGGGATACGCAGTATTTT,CASSLRDTQYF,TRBJ2-3,TRBV5-1,.,.
TGCAGCGGGGGACAGGGCCAAAGGGAGACCCAGTACTTC,CSGGQGQRETQYF,TRBJ2-5,TRBV29-1,TRBD1,medium-sized
TGCAGCGGTGACCAGAACTACAATGAGCAGTTCTTC,CSGDQNYNEQFF,TRBJ2-1,TRBV29-1,.,medium-sized
TGCGCCAGCAGCCAAGCCGGGACAGTAGCCTACGAGCAGTACTTC,CASSQAGTVAYEQYF,TRBJ2-7,TRBV4-1,TRBD1,.
TGTGCCAGCAGTCCGCCGACGCCGGGCTCCTACGAGCAGTACTTC,CASSPPTPGSYEQYF,TRBJ2-7,TRBV28,.,.
TGCAGTCTCCGGGACAGCATCTACAATGAGCAGCTCTTC,CSLRDSIYNEQLF,TRBJ2-1,TRBV20-1,TRBD1,.
TGTGCCAGCAAGGCCCGCGAGCAGTACTTC,CASKAREQYF,TRBJ2-7,TRBV6-2/TRBV6-3,.,few
TGCAGTGCTAGGGGTCCGGGACGACGGCCGTACGAGCAGTACTTC,CSARGPGRRPYEQYF,TRBJ2-7,TRBV20-1,.,few
TGTGCCAGCAGCCCTGGGTCCGGGGACAATCAGCCCCAGCATTTT,CASSPGSGDNQPQHF,TRBJ1-5,TRBV3-1,.,medium-sized
TGTGCCAGCAGCCCGCACCCCGGGAGGGTTGAAGCTTTCTTT,CASSPHPGRVEAFF,TRBJ1-1,TRBV7-2,.,.
TGTGCCAGCAGGGAGGGGTTCGGTCCCTACGAGCAGTACTTC,CASREGFGPYEQYF,TRBJ2-7,TRBV28,.,.
TGTGCCAGCAGCTTCCCTGGGTTAAGAAATCAGCCCCAGCATTTT,CASSFPGLRNQPQHF,TRBJ1-5,TRBV7-2,.,medium-sized
TGCAGCGTCACAGGGACTAGCGGTCTTAACACCGGGGAGCTGTTTTTT,CSVTGTSGLNTGELFF,TRBJ2-2,TRBV29-1,TRBD2,few
TGTGCCAGCAGCTCCGGGACAGCGAACACCGGGGAGCTGTTTTTT,CASSSGTANTGELFF,TRBJ2-2,TRBV7-3,TRBD1,.
TGCGCCAGCAGCATCTCCCTTGTAGGTTCCTACAATGAGCAGTTCTTC,CASSISLVGSYNEQFF,TRBJ2-1,TRBV5-1,.,few
TGTGCCAGCTCACCCCGCGGGGGAGATACGCAGTATTTT,CASSPRGGDTQYF,TRBJ2-3,TRBV18,TRBD2,.
TGTGCCAGCAGTTTAGGGACAGAAAACATTCAGTACTTC,CASSLGTENIQYF,TRBJ2-4,TRBV27,TRBD1,few
TGCGCCAGCAGCCAAGAACTAGCGGGAGGGCTGAGCTCCTACAATGAGCAGTTCTTC,CASSQELAGGLSSYNEQFF,TRBJ2-1,TRBV4-1,TRBD2,.
TGTGCCAGCAGTATCCGGCGCAATCAGCCCCAGCATTTT,CASSIRRNQPQHF,TRBJ1-5,TRBV27,.,few
TGCAGTGTAGAGTCGCGTTCTGAAGGAGATACGCAGTATTTT,CSVESRSEGDTQYF,TRBJ2-3,TRBV20-1,.,.
TGTGCCAGCAGTTTCAGGGGAGGAACTGAAGCTTTCTTT,CASSFRGGTEAFF,TRBJ1-1,TRBV28,.,medium-sized
TGCGCCAGCAGCTTGCCACCCGGGGAGACCCAGTACTTC,CASSLPPGETQYF,TRBJ2-5,TRBV5-1,.,few
TGCAGTGCTATGGGCAGGGAAGAGACCCAGTACTTC,CSAMGREETQYF,TRBJ2-5,TRBV20-1,.,medium-sized
TGTGCCAGCGGAATGACTAGCGGGTCCGGGGGCACAGATACGCAGTATTTT,CASGMTSGSGGTDTQYF,TRBJ2-3,TRBV5-6,TRBD2,few
TGTGCCAGCAGCTCCTCGGGACTGCCGGCGGAGACCCAGTACTTC,CASSSSGLPAETQYF,TRBJ2-5,TRBV7-2,.,medium-sized
TGTGCCAGCACCCCAGGACAGGGTTCCACAGATACGCAGTATTTT,CASTPGQGSTDTQYF,TRBJ2-3,TRBV2,TRBD1,medium-sized
TGTGCCAGCATTATTGACAGGGGCCTGAACACCGGGGAGCTGTTTTTT,CASIIDRGLNTGELFF,TRBJ2-2,TRBV12-3/TRBV12-4,TRBD1,.
TGTGCCTGGAGTGATCAGTCAGCCTTGAACACCGGGGAGCTGTTTTTT,CAWSDQSALNTGELFF,TRBJ2-2,TRBV30,.,.
TGTGCCAGCAGTCAGACTAGGGGGCTAAGCACAGATACGCAGTATTTT,CASSQTRGLSTDTQYF,TRBJ2-3,TRBV5-4,.,medium-sized
TGTGCCAGCAGCCCCAAGACTAGCGCGGGAGCGGAGACCCAGTACTTC,CASSPKTSAGAETQYF,TRBJ2-5,TRBV7-2,TRBD2,medium-sized
TGTGCCTGGAGTGTACAAGGAGCCTACGAGCAGTACTTC,CAWSVQGAYEQYF,TRBJ2-7,TRBV30,.,.
TGTGCCAGCAGCTTAGTCATGACGGACAGGGCCGAAGAGACCCAGTACTTC,CASSLVMTDRAEETQYF,TRBJ2-5,TRBV5-6,TRBD1,few
TGTGCCAGCAGTTTTCACTACCGCGCCGGGCGCACAGATACGCAGTATTTT,CASSFHYRAGRTDTQYF,TRBJ2-3,TRBV6-1,.,medium-sized
TGTGCCAGCAGAGTACAGGGGAACACCGGGGAGCTGTTTTTT,CASRVQGNTGELFF,TRBJ2-2,TRBV7-9,.,few
TGTGCCAGCAGGGTGACAGTTAACAATGAGCAGTTCTTC,CASRVTVNNEQFF,TRBJ2-1,TRBV28,.,few
TGTGCCAGCAGTTTCAATCGGGGGGGCCTTGGGGAGACCCAGTACTTC,CASSFNRGGLGETQYF,TRBJ2-5,TRBV27,TRBD2,medium-sized
TGTGCCGCCGGACCGGCAGCTACTAATCAGCCCCAGCATTTT,CAAGPAATNQPQHF,TRBJ1-5,TRBV24-1,.,few
TGCAGTCTGGGGAGCCGGAACACCGGGGAGCTGTTTTTT,CSLGSRNTGELFF,TRBJ2-2,TRBV20-1,.,.